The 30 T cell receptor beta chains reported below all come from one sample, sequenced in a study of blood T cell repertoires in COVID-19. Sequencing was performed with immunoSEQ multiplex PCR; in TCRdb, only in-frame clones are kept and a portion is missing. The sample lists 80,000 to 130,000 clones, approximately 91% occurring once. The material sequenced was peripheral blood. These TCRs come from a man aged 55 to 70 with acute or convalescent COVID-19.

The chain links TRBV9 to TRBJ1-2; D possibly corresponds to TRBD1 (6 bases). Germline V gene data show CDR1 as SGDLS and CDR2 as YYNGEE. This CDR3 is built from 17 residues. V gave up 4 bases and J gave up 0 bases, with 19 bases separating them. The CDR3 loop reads CASSQQGAPSSNYGYTF. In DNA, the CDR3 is TGTGCCAGCAGCCAACAGGGCGCTCCCTCTTCTAACTATGGCTACACCTTC.

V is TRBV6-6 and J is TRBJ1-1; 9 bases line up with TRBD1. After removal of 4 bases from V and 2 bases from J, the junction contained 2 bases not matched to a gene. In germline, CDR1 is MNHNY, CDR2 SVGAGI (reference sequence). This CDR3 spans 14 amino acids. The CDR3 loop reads CASSSTGGNTEAFF. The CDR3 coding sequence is TGTGCCAGCAGTTCCACAGGGGGCAACACTGAAGCTTTCTTT.

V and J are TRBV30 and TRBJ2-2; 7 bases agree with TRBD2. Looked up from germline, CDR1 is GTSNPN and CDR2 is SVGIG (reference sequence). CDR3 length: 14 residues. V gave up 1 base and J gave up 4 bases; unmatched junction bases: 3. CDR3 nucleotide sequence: TGTGCCTGGAGTGGGACTAGGTCCACCGGGGAGCTGTTTTTT. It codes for CAWSGTRSTGELFF.

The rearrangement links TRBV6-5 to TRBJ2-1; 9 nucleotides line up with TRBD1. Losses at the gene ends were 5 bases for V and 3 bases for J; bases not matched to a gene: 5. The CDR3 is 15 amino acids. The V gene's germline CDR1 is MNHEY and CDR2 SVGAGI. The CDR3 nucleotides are TGTGCCAGCAGTACCGGGACAGGGCACTACAATGAGCAGTTCTTC. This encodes CASSTGTGHYNEQFF.

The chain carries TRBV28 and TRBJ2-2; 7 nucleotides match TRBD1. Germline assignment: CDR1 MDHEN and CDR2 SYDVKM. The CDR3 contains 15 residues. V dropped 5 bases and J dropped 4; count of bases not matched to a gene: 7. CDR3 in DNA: TGTGCCAGCAGTACAGGGGAAGGTGTCACCGGGGAGCTGTTTTTT. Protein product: CASSTGEGVTGELFF.

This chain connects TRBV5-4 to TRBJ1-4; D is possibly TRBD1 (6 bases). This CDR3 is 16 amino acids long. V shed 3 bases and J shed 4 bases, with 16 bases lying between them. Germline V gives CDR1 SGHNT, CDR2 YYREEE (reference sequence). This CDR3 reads CASSSATGRVNEKLFF. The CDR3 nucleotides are TGTGCCAGCAGCTCAGCGACAGGCCGCGTTAATGAAAAACTGTTTTTT.

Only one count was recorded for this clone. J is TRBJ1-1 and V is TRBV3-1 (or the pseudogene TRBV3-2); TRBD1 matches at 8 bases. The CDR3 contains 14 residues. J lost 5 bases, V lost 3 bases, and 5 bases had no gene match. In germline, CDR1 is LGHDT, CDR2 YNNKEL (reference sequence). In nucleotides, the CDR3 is TGTGCCAGCAGCCACAGACAGGGGAGGACTGAAGCTTTCTTT. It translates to CASSHRQGRTEAFF.

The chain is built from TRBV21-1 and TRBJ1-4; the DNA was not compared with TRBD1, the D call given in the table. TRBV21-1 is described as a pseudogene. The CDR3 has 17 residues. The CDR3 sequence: CASSKQGPRATNEKLFF. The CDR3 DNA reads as TGTGCCAGCAGCAAACAGGGGCCGAGGGCAACTAATGAAAAACTGTTTTTT.

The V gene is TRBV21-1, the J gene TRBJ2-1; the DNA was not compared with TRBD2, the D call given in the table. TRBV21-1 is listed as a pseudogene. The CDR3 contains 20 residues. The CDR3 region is CASSKDAPGVVPPNYNEQFF. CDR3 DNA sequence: TGTGCCAGCAGCAAAGATGCTCCGGGGGTAGTACCCCCAAACTACAATGAGCAGTTCTTC.

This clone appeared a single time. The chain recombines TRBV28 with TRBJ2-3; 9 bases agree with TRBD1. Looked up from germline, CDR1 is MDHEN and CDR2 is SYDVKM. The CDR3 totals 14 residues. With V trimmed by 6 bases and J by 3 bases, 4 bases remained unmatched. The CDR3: CASRWTGATDTQYF. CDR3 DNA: TGTGCCAGCAGGTGGACAGGGGCTACAGATACGCAGTATTTT.

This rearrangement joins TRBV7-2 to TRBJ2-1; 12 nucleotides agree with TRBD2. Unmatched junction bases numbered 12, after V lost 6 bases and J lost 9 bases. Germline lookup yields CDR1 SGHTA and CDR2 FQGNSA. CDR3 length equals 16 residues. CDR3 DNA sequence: TGTGCCAGCAGTTCGGCCCAACTAGCGGGAGGAGGTGAGCAGTTCTTC. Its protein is CASSSAQLAGGGEQFF.

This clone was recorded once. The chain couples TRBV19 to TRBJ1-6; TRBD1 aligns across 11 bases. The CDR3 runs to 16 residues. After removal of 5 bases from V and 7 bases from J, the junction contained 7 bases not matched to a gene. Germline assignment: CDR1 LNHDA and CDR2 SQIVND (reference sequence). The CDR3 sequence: CASSPRTGGSNSPLHF. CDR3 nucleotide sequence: TGTGCCAGTAGTCCCCGGACAGGGGGCTCGAATTCACCCCTCCACTTT.

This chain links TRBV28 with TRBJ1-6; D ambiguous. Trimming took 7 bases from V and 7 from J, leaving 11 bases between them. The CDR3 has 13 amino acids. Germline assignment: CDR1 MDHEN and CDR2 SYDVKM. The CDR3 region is CASIPQLNSPLHF. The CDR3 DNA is TGTGCCAGCATCCCTCAGTTAAATTCACCCCTCCACTTT.

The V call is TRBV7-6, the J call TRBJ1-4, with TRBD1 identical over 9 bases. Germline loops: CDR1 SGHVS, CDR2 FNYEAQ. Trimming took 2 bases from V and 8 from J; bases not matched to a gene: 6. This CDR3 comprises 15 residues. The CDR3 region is CASSLTTGGDEKLFF. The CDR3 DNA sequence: TGTGCCAGCAGCTTAACCACAGGGGGCGACGAAAAACTGTTTTTT.

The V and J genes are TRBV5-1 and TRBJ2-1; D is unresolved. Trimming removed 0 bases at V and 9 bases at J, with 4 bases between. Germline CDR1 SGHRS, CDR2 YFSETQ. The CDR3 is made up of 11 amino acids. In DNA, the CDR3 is TGCGCCAGCAGCTTGGGACTTGAGCAGTTCTTC. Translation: CASSLGLEQFF. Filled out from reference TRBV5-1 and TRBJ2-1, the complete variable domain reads KAGVTQTPRYLIKTRGQQVTLSCSPISGHRSVSWYQQTPGQGLQFLFEYFSETQRNKGNFPGRFSGRQFSNSRSEMNVSTLELGDSALYLCASSLGLEQFFGPGTRLTVL.

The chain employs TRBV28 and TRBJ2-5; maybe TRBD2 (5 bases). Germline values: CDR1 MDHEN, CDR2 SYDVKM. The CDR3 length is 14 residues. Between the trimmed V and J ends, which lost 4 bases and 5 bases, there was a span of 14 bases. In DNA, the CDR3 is TGTGCCAGCAGTTCTCGAGGGAGTCGGGAGACCCAGTACTTC. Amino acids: CASSSRGSRETQYF.

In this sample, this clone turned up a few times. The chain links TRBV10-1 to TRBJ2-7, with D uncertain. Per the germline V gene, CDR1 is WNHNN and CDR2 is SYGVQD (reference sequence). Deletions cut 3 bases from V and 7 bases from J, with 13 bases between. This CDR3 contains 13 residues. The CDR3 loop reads CASSESGLLEQYF. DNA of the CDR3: TGCGCCAGCAGTGAATCTGGGCTACTGGAGCAGTACTTC.

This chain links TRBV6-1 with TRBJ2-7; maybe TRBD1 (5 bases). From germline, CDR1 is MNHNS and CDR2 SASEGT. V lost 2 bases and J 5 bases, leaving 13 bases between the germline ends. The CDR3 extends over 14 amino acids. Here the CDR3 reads CASSEIGRVDEQYF. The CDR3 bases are TGTGCCAGCAGTGAAATTGGCAGGGTAGACGAGCAGTACTTC.

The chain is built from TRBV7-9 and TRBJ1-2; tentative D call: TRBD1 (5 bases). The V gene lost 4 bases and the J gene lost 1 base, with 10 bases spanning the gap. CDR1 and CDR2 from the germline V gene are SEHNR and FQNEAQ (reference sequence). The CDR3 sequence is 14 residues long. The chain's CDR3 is CASSSPGGNYGYTF. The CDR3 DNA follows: TGTGCCAGCAGCTCCCCCGGGGGTAACTATGGCTACACCTTC.

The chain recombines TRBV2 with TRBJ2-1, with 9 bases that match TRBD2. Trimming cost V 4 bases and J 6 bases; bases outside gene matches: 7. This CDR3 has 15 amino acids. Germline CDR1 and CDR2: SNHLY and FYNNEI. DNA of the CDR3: TGTGCCAGCAGTGGACCCCTAGCGGGATTCAATGAGCAGTTCTTC. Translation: CASSGPLAGFNEQFF. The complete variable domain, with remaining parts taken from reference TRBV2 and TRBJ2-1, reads EPEVTQTPSHQVTQMGQEVILRCVPISNHLYFYWYRQILGQKVEFLVSFYNNEISEKSEIFDDQFSVERPDGSNFTLKIRSTKLEDSAMYFCASSGPLAGFNEQFFGPGTRLTVL.

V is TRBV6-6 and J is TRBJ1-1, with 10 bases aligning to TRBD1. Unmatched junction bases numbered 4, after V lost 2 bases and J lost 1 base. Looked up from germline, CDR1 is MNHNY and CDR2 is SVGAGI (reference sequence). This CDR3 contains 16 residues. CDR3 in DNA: TGTGCCAGCAGTTACGAGACAGGGGGCAAGAACACTGAAGCTTTCTTT. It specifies CASSYETGGKNTEAFF.

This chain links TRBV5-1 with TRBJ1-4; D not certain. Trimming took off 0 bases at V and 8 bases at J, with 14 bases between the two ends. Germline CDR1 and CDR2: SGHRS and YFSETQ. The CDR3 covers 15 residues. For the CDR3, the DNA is TGCGCCAGCAGCTTGGGCCCGAGAAACTCCGAAAAACTGTTTTTT. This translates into CASSLGPRNSEKLFF.

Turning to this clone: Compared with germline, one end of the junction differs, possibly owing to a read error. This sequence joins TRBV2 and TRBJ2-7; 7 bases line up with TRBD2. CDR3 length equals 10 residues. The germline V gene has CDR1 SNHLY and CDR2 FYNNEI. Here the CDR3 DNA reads TGTGCCAGCTCCGGGACTACCCCTGACTTC. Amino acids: CASSGTTPDF.

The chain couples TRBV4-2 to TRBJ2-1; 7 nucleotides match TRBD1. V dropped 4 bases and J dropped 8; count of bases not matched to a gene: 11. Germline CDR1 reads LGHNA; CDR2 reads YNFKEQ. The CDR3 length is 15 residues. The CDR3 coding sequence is TGTGCCAGCAGCCGACTCAAGGGACAGACCGATGAGCAGTTCTTC. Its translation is CASSRLKGQTDEQFF.

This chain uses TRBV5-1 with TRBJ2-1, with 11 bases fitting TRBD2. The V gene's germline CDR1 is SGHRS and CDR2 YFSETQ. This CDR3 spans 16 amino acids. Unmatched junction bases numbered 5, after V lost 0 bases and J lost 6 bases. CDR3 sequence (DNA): TGCGCCAGCAGCTTGGCCCAGACTAGCGGGACCAATGAGCAGTTCTTC. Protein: CASSLAQTSGTNEQFF.

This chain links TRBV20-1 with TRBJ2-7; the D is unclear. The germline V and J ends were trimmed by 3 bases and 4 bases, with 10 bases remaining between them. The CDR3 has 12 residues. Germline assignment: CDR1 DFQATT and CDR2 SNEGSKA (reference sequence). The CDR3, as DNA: TGCAGTGCTAGTCCAGACAAGTACGAGCAGTACGTC. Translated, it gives CSASPDKYEQYV.

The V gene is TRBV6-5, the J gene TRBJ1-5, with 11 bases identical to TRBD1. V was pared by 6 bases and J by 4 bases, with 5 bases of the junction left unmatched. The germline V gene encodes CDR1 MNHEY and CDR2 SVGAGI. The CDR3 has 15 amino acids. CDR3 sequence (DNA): TGTGCCAGCAGGGTCGGGACAGGGGGAAATCAGCCCCAGCATTTT. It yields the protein CASRVGTGGNQPQHF.

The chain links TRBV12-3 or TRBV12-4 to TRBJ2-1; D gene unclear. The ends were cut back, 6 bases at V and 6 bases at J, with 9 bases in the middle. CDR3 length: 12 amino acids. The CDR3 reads CASSRLGNEQFF. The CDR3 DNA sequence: TGTGCCAGCAGCAGACTGGGCAATGAGCAGTTCTTC.

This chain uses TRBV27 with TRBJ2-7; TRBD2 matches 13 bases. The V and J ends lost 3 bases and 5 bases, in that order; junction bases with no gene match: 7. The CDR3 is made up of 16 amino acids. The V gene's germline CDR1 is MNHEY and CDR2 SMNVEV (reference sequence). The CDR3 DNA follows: TGTGCCAGCAGTTTCCGCGGACTAGCGGGAGTTAACGAGCAGTACTTC. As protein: CASSFRGLAGVNEQYF.

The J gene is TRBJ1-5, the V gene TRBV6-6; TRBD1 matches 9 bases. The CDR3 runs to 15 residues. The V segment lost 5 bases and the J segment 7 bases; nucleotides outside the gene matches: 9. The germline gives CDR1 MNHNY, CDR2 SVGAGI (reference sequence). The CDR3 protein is CASSADRGDLQPQHF. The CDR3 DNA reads TGTGCCAGCAGTGCGGACAGGGGAGATCTACAGCCCCAGCATTTT.